The 19 T cell receptor beta chains below were found in one sample sequenced in a study of cytomegalovirus exposure and HLA in healthy donors. Only in-frame clones appear in the TCRdb table, and some are missing; sequencing was by immunoSEQ multiplex PCR. The profile shows about 180,000 clones, roughly 85% of them singletons. Sequencing used PBMCs. The receptors shown here come from a young man in good health and CMV-seropositive.

This clone showed up just once. The rearrangement uses TRBV11-3 and TRBJ2-1, with a possible D match to TRBD1 (6 bases). V gave up 5 bases and J gave up 4 bases, with 12 bases separating them. The CDR3 extends over 14 amino acids. Germline-derived CDR1 and CDR2 are SGHNT and YENEEA. The CDR3 coding sequence is TGTGCCAGCAGCGATCCCGGACAGTACAATGAGCAGTTCTTC. This codes for CASSDPGQYNEQFF.

CDR3 bases: TGTGCCAGCAGTCCCGTGGGACAGGGGGGGAGGGTCTATGGCTACACCTTC. Translation gives CASSPVGQGGRVYGYTF. The V gene is TRBV28, the J gene TRBJ1-2; 11 bases map to TRBD1. The CDR3 is made up of 17 amino acids. The V segment lost 5 bases and the J segment 4 bases; nucleotides outside the gene matches: 12. Germline V lookup: CDR1 MDHEN, CDR2 SYDVKM.

This chain uses TRBV5-1 with TRBJ2-3, with TRBD2 identical over 9 bases. In germline, CDR1 is SGHRS, CDR2 YFSETQ. V lost 2 bases to trimming and J lost 3 bases; unmatched junction nucleotides: 4. The CDR3 spans 15 residues. The CDR3 loop reads CASSFTSGRTDTQYF. CDR3 DNA: TGCGCCAGCAGCTTCACAAGCGGGAGGACAGATACGCAGTATTTT. The whole variable domain, filled in from reference TRBV5-1 and TRBJ2-3, reads KAGVTQTPRYLIKTRGQQVTLSCSPISGHRSVSWYQQTPGQGLQFLFEYFSETQRNKGNFPGRFSGRQFSNSRSEMNVSTLELGDSALYLCASSFTSGRTDTQYFGPGTRLTVL.

The chain recombines TRBV28 with TRBJ2-5, with D possibly matching TRBD2 (5 bases). Germline values: CDR1 MDHEN, CDR2 SYDVKM. This CDR3 is 13 amino acids long. V gave up 5 bases and J gave up 1 base, with 8 bases separating them. DNA for the CDR3: TGTGCCAGCAGTGACGGGATCCAAGAGACCCAGTACTTC. It is translated as CASSDGIQETQYF.

V and J are TRBV15 and TRBJ1-2; D gene ambiguous. Germline CDR1 and CDR2: LNHNV and YYDKDF (reference sequence). V lost 0 bases, J lost 2 bases, and 7 bases lay in between. The CDR3 is 14 residues long. The DNA for the CDR3 is TGTGCCACCAGCAGAGATGTACAAAACTATGGCTACACCTTC. Translation gives CATSRDVQNYGYTF.

The V gene is TRBV5-1, the J gene TRBJ2-7; 8 bases match TRBD2. CDR1 and CDR2 (germline): SGHRS, YFSETQ. The CDR3 is made up of 13 amino acids. J gave up 5 bases and V 2 bases, and 3 bases lay outside the gene matches. The CDR3, as DNA: TGCGCCAGCAGCTTTGGCGGGGGGAACGAGCAGTACTTC. Translation: CASSFGGGNEQYF.

The chain combines TRBV28 with TRBJ1-4, with 7 bases matching TRBD1. The CDR3 contains 15 residues. With V trimmed by 7 bases and J by 7 bases, 12 bases remained unmatched. Germline V CDR1 and CDR2: MDHEN, SYDVKM. In DNA, the CDR3 is TGTGCCAGCACCGAATCAACAGGGGCTGGTGAAAAACTGTTTTTT. The encoded protein is CASTESTGAGEKLFF.

This rearrangement joins TRBV10-1 to TRBJ2-5; 10 bases map to TRBD2. V dropped 6 bases and J dropped 2; count of bases not matched to a gene: 3. Germline V CDR1 and CDR2: WNHNN, SYGVQD (reference sequence). The CDR3 runs 14 residues. As DNA, the CDR3 is TGCGCCAGCAGACTAGCGGGAAGGCAAGAGACCCAGTACTTC. This sequence encodes CASRLAGRQETQYF.

The chain employs TRBV5-1 and TRBJ1-1; the D gene is possibly TRBD1 (5 bases). The CDR3 is 15 amino acids. The germline V and J ends were trimmed by 4 bases and 0 bases, with 13 bases remaining between them. Germline CDR1 reads SGHRS; CDR2 reads YFSETQ. CDR3: CASSPTTDMNTEAFF. CDR3 nucleotide sequence: TGCGCCAGCAGCCCGACGACAGACATGAACACTGAAGCTTTCTTT.

The CDR3 region is CASSLVPGTAEAFF. CDR3 nucleotide sequence: TGCGCCAGCAGCTTGGTACCGGGTACGGCTGAAGCTTTCTTT. The chain carries TRBV5-1 and TRBJ1-1, with D hard to call. This CDR3 is built from 14 residues. Trimming left V 0 bases short and J 6 bases short, with 12 bases between. The V gene's germline CDR1 is SGHRS and CDR2 YFSETQ.

This clone was seen a handful of times. The V and J genes are TRBV6-5 and TRBJ2-5; a possible D gene is TRBD2 (7 bases). The germline gives CDR1 MNHEY, CDR2 SVGAGI. The V end lost 0 bases, the J end lost 3 bases, and 11 bases lay between the germline ends. The CDR3 covers 15 residues. The CDR3 nucleotides read TGTGCCAGCAGTTACTCGTCGGGGGGCAAAGAGACCCAGTACTTC. It specifies CASSYSSGGKETQYF.

The V and J genes are TRBV29-1 and TRBJ2-3; D call uncertain. Germline V gene lookup returns CDR1 SQVTM and CDR2 ANQGSEA. The CDR3 runs to 15 residues. Trimming left V 5 bases short and J 0 bases short, with 15 bases between. CDR3 in DNA: TGCAGCGTTAGCCTAGGCCTTCTTAGCACAGATACGCAGTATTTT. Protein product: CSVSLGLLSTDTQYF.

This clone was detected only a few times. The chain has TRBV12-5 and TRBJ2-7; 8 bases line up with TRBD2. Per the germline V gene, CDR1 is LGHNT and CDR2 is FRNRAP. The trim removed 3 bases at V and 2 bases at J, leaving 12 bases unmatched. The CDR3 totals 17 residues. The CDR3 region is CASGLAPGGGGPYEQYF. The CDR3 DNA reads as TGTGCTAGTGGTTTAGCCCCGGGAGGGGGAGGCCCCTACGAGCAGTACTTC. Combining the CDR3 with reference TRBV12-5 and TRBJ2-7 gives the whole variable domain DARVTQTPRHKVTEMGQEVTMRCQPILGHNTVFWYRQTMMQGLELLAYFRNRAPLDDSGMPKDRFSAEMPDATLATLKIQPSEPRDSAVYFCASGLAPGGGGPYEQYFGPGTRLTVT.

The CDR3 loop reads CASSESLNEQFF. The DNA for the CDR3 is TGTGCCAGCAGTGAATCACTAAATGAGCAGTTCTTC. The chain links TRBV2 to TRBJ2-1; D is undetermined. In germline, CDR1 is SNHLY, CDR2 FYNNEI. Trimming took off 2 bases at V and 7 bases at J, with 6 bases between the two ends. CDR3 size: 12 residues.

The chain links TRBV7-9 to TRBJ1-2; a possible D gene is TRBD1 (6 bases). The CDR3 loop spans 13 amino acids. Germline V gene lookup returns CDR1 SEHNR and CDR2 FQNEAQ (reference sequence). Trimming took 10 bases from V and 4 from J, leaving 16 bases between them. In DNA form, the CDR3 reads TGTGCCACTTCCCCAGGGGTTTTCTATGGCTACACCTTC. This gives the protein CATSPGVFYGYTF.

The chain carries TRBV28 and TRBJ1-2, with D unclear. V shed 5 bases and J shed 8 bases, with 6 bases lying between them. CDR1 and CDR2 from the germline V gene are MDHEN and SYDVKM. The CDR3 consists of 10 residues. Written as DNA, the CDR3 is TGTGCCAGCAGTAAACAGGGCTACACCTTC. This encodes CASSKQGYTF.

The chain carries TRBV21-1 and TRBJ1-5. TRBV21-1 counts as a pseudogene. The length of the CDR3 is 19 residues. The CDR3 nucleotides are TGTGCCAGCAGAAAGTCGGTGAGGCCGCTCCGTTATAGCAATCAGCCCCAGCATTTT. This gives the protein CASRKSVRPLRYSNQPQHF.

This clone was picked up a small number of times. The chain combines TRBV7-2 with TRBJ2-3; 13 positions agree with TRBD2. The CDR3 extends over 17 amino acids. Germline-derived CDR1 and CDR2 are SGHTA and FQGNSA. V shed 6 bases, J shed 0 bases, and the junction held 6 bases outside the gene matches. CDR3 amino acids: CASSLRLAGGSTDTQYF. CDR3 DNA sequence: TGTGCCAGCAGTCTTCGACTAGCGGGGGGTAGCACAGATACGCAGTATTTT.

The chain is built from TRBV28 and TRBJ1-2, with D perhaps TRBD1 (6 bases). This CDR3 has 14 residues. V was trimmed by 6 bases and J by 3 bases, leaving 14 bases between them. CDR1 MDHEN and CDR2 SYDVKM come from the germline V gene. The CDR3 DNA reads TGTGCCAGCAGCGAACAGGGTTTTGACTATGGCTACACCTTC. Translated: CASSEQGFDYGYTF.